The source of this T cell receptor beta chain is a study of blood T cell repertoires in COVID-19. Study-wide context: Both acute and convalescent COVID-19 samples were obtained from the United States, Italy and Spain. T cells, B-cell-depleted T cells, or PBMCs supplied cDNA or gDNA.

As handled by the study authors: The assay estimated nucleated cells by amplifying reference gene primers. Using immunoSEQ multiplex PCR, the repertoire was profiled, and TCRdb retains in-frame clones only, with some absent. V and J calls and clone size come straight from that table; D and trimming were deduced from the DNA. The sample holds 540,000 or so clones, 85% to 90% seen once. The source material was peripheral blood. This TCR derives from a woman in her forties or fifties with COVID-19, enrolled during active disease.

The DNA of the CDR3 is TGCGCCAGCAGCTTGATGGGGGAGGGGAGTGATGGCTACACCTTC. Its protein product is CASSLMGEGSDGYTF. This chain connects TRBV5-1 to TRBJ1-2, with D possibly being TRBD1 (5 bases). Trimming left V 1 base short and J 6 bases short, with 16 bases between. Germline V lookup: CDR1 SGHRS, CDR2 YFSETQ. The CDR3 totals 15 residues. Supplemented by reference TRBV5-1 and TRBJ1-2, the full variable domain reads KAGVTQTPRYLIKTRGQQVTLSCSPISGHRSVSWYQQTPGQGLQFLFEYFSETQRNKGNFPGRFSGRQFSNSRSEMNVSTLELGDSALYLCASSLMGEGSDGYTFGSGTRLTVV.